This T cell receptor (beta chain) was recorded in a study of vaccination effects on CD4 cells after COVID-19. Study information: Two doses of BNT162b2 or mRNA-1273 vaccine were administered to participants. Two convalescent patients were sampled 16 days and one week before vaccination.

Antigen-specific CD4+ T cells were expanded (with viral peptide pools) by the ViraFEST assay ahead of sequencing. CD4+ T cell isolation took place after 10 days of culture. The person had PCR-confirmed SARS-CoV-2 infection between March and December 2020. PBMC were cultured at under 2.5 million per well with around 9.2 IU/ml IL-2 and 10 ug/ml peptides. As regards this clone: What it recognizes is unknown.

Study-level results: Mainly new clones induced by vaccination were found among post-vaccine spike-reactive clones in convalescents.

CDR1 is MNHNY and CDR2 is SVGAGI in the germline V gene (reference sequence). CDR3 length: 16 amino acids. V shed 2 bases and J shed 8 bases, with 21 bases lying between them. Here immunoSEQ multiplex PCR was the method, and the copy in TCRdb shows in-frame clones only, minus some. The sample yields 40,000 to 50,000 clones, about three quarters seen once. This TCR was recovered from a human donor who had a prior SARS-CoV-2 infection. The chain couples TRBV6-6 to TRBJ1-2; tentative D call: TRBD1 (5 bases). This material consisted of CD4+ T cells from PBMCs cultured with a peptide pool, taken before COVID-19 vaccination. In DNA, the CDR3 is TGTGCCAGCAGTTACGACGGGGTCCTCAGGGCCTACGGCTACACCTTC. Translating it yields CASSYDGVLRAYGYTF.